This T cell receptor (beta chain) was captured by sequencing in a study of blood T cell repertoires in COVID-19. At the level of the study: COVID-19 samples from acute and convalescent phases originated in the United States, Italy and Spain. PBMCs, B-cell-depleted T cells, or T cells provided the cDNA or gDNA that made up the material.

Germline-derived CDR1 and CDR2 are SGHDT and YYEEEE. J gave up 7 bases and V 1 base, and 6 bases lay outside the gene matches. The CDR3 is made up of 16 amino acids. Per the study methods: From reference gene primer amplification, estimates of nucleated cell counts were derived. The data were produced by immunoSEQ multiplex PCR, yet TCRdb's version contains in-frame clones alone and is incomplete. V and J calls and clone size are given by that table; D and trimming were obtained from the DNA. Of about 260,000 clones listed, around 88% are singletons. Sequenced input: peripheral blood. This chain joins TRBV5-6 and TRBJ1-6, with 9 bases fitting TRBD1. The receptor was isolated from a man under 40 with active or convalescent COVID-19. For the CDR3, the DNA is TGTGCCAGCAGCTTGCAGGTTGGACAGGGGAATTCACCCCTCCACTTT. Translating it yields CASSLQVGQGNSPLHF.